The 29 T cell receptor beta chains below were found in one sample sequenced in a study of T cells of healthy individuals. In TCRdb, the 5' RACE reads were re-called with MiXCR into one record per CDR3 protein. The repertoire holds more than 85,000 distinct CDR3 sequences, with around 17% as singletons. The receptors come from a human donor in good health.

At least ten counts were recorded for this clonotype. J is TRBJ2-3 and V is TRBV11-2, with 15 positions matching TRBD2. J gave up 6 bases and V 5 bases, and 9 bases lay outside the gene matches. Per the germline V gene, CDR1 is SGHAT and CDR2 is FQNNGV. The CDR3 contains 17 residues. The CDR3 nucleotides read TGTGCCAGCAGCCCCCGGACTAGCGGGAGGGGGTCGGATACGCAGTATTTT. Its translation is CASSPRTSGRGSDTQYF.

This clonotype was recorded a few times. The CDR3 DNA sequence: TGTGCCACCAGTGCCTTCGGGACAGCGGAAGCTTTCTTT. Residues: CATSAFGTAEAFF. This chain connects TRBV24-1 to TRBJ1-1; 7 bases are shared with TRBD1. V was clipped by 5 bases and J by 8 bases; unmatched bases: 7. This CDR3 spans 13 amino acids. CDR1 and CDR2 (germline): KGHDR, SFDVKD.

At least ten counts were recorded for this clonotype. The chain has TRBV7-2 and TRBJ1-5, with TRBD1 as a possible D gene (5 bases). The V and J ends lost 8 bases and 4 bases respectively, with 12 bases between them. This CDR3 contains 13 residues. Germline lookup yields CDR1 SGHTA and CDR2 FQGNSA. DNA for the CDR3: TGTGCCAGCTCACCTGACAGTAATCAGCCCCAGCATTTT. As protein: CASSPDSNQPQHF. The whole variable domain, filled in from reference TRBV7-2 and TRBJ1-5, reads GAGVSQSPSNKVTEKGKDVELRCDPISGHTALYWYRQSLGQGLEFLIYFQGNSAPDKSGLPSDRFSAERTGGSVSTLTIQRTQQEDSAVYLCASSPDSNQPQHFGDGTRLSIL.

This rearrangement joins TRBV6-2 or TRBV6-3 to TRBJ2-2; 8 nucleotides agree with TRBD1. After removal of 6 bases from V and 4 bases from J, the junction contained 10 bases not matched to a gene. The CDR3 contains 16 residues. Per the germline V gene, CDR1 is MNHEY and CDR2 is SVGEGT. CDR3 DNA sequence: TGTGCCAGCAGCCCTCGGACAGGGTGGATCACCGGGGAGCTGTTTTTT. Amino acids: CASSPRTGWITGELFF.

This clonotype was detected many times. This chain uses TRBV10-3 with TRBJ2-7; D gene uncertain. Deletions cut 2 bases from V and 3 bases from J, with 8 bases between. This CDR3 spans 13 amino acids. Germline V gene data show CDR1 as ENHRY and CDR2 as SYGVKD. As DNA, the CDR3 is TGTGCCATCAGTGAGGGTCCCCTCTACGAGCAGTACTTC. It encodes CAISEGPLYEQYF.

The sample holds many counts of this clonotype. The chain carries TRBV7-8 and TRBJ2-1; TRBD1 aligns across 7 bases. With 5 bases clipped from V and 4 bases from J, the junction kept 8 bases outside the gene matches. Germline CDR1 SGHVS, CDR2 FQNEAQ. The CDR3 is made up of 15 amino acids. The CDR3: CASSNRDSVYNEQFF. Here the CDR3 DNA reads TGTGCCAGCAGCAACCGGGACAGCGTATACAATGAGCAGTTCTTC.

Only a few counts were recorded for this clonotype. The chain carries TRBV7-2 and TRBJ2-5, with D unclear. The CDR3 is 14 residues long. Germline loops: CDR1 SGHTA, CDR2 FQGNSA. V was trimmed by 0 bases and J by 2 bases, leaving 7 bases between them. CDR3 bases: TGTGCCAGCAGCTTAGCCTGGCAGCAAGAGACCCAGTACTTC. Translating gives CASSLAWQQETQYF.

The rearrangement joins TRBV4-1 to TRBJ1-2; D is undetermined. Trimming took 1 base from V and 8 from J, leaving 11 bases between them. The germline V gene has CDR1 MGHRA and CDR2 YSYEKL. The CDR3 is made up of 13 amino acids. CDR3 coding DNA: TGCGCCAGCAGCCAAGTTCTAATTACGGGCTACACCTTC. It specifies CASSQVLITGYTF.

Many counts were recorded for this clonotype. As DNA, the CDR3 is TGTGCCAGCAGTTACTTGGGGGTGGGGGGAACTGAAGCTTTCTTT. Translating it yields CASSYLGVGGTEAFF. The chain couples TRBV6-6 to TRBJ1-1; D might be TRBD1 (5 bases). The CDR3 length is 15 residues. Per germline, CDR1 MNHNY and CDR2 SVGAGI (reference sequence). The ends were cut back, 1 base at V and 5 bases at J, with 14 bases in the middle.

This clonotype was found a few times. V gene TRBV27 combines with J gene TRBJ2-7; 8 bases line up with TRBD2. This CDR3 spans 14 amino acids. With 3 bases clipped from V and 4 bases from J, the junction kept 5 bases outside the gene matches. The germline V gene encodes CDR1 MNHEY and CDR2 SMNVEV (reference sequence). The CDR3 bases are TGTGCCAGCAGTTTCAGCGGGAGTGGTTACGAGCAGTACTTC. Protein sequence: CASSFSGSGYEQYF.

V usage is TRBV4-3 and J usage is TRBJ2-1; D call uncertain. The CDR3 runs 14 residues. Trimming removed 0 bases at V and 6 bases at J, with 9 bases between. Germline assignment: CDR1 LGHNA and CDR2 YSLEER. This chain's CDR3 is CASSQDRWSNEQFF. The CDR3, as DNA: TGCGCCAGCAGCCAAGATAGGTGGTCCAATGAGCAGTTCTTC.

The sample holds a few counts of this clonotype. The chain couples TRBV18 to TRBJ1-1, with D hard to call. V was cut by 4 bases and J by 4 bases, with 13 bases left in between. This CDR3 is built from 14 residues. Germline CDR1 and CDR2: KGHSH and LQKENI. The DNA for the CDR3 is TGTGCCAGCTCACTCTTTCCCAACCCCACTGAAGCTTTCTTT. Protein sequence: CASSLFPNPTEAFF.

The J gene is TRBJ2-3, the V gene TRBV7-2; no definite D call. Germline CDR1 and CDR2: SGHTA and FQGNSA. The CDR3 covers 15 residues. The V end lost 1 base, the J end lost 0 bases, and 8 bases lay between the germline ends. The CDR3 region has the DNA TGTGCCAGCAGCTTAGTGAGATACAGCACAGATACGCAGTATTTT. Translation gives CASSLVRYSTDTQYF.

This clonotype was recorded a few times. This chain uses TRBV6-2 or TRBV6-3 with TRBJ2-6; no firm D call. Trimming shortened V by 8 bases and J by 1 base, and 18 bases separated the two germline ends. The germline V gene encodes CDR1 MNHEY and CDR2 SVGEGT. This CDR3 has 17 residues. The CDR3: CASRLNPSSSGANVLTF. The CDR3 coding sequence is TGTGCCAGCCGATTAAACCCCTCGAGTTCTGGGGCCAACGTCCTGACTTTC.

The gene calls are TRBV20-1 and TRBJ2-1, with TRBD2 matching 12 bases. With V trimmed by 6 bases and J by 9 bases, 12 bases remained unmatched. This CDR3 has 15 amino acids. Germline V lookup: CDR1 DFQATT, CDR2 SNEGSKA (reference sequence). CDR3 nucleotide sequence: TGCAGTGCGACAGTGGCTAGCGGGAGGGTCGGTGAGCAGTTCTTC. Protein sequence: CSATVASGRVGEQFF.

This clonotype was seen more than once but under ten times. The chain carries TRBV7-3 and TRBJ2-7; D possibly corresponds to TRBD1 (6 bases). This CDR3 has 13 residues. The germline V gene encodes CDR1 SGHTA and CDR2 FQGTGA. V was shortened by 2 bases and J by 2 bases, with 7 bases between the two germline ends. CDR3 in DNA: TGTGCCAGCAGCTTAGGGGGCCCCTACGAGCAGTACTTC. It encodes CASSLGGPYEQYF.

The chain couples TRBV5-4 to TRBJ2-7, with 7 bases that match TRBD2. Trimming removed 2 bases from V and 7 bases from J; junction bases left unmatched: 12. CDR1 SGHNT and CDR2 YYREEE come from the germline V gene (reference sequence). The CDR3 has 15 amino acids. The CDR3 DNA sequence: TGTGCCAGCAGCTTAGAGGCTAGCGGTGGGAATGAGCAGTACTTC. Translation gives CASSLEASGGNEQYF.

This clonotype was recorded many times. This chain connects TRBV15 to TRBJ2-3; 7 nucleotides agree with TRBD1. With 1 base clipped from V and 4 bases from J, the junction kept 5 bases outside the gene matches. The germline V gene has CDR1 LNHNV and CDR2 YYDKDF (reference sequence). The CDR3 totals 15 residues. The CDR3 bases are TGTGCCACCAGCAGAGGACAGGGTAGCGCAGATACGCAGTATTTT. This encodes CATSRGQGSADTQYF.

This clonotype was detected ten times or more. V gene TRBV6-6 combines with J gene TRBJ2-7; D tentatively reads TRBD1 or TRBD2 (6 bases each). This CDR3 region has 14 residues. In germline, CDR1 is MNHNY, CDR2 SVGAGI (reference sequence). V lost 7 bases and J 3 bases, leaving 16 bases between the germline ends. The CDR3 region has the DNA TGTGCCAGCACGGGGGACACAGGGATCTACGAGCAGTACTTC. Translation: CASTGDTGIYEQYF.

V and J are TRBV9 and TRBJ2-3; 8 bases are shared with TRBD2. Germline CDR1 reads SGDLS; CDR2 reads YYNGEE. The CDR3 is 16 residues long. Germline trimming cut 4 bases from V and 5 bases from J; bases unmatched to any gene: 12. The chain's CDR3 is CASSLREAGARDTQYF. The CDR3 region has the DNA TGTGCCAGCAGCCTTAGGGAAGCGGGAGCTCGAGATACGCAGTATTTT.

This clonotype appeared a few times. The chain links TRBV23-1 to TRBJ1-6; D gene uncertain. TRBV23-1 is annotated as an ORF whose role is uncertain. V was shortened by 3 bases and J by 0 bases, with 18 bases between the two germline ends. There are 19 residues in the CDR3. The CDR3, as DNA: TGCGCCAGCAGTCATTATTCCGCGACTTTATACTCCTATAATTCACCCCTCCACTTT. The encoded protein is CASSHYSATLYSYNSPLHF.

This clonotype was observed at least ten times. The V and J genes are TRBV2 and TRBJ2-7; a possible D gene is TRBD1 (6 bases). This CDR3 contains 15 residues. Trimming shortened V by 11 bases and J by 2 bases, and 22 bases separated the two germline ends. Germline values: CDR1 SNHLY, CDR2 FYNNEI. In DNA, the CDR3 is TGTGCCCTCCTACGGGCAGGGGACGTCACCTACGAGCAGTACTTC. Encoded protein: CALLRAGDVTYEQYF.

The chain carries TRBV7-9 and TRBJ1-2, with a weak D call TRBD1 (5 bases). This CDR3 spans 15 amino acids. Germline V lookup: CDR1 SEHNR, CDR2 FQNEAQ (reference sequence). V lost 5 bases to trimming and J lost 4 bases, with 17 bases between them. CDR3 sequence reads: CASSLQVGVSYGYTF. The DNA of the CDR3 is TGTGCCAGCAGCCTACAGGTGGGAGTTTCCTATGGCTACACCTTC. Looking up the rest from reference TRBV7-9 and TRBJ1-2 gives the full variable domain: DTGVSQNPRHKITKRGQNVTFRCDPISEHNRLYWYRQTLGQGPEFLTYFQNEAQLEKSRLLSDRFSAERPKGSFSTLEIQRTEQGDSAMYLCASSLQVGVSYGYTFGSGTRLTVV.

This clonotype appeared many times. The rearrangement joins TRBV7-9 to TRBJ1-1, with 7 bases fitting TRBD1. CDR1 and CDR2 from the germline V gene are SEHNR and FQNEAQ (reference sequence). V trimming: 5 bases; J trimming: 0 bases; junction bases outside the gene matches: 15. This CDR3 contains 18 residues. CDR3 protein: CASSPTLYGTDMNTEAFF. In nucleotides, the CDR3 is TGTGCCAGCAGCCCGACGCTCTACGGGACAGACATGAACACTGAAGCTTTCTTT.

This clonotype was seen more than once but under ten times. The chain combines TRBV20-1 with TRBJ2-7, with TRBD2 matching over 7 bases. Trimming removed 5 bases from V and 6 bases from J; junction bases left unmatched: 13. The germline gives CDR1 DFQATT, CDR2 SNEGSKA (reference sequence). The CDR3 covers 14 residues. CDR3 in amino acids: CSADRLAGKGEQYF. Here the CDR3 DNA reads TGCAGTGCTGACCGACTAGCCGGAAAGGGCGAGCAGTACTTC.

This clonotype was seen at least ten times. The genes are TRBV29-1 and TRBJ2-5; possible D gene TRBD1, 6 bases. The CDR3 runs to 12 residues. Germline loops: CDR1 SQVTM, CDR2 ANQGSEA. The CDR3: CSWEGGPETQYF. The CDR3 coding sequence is TGCAGTTGGGAAGGGGGACCAGAGACCCAGTACTTC.

CDR3 nucleotide sequence: TGTGCCAGCAGCTCACGGACCCACCCCTCAAACAATGAGCAGTTCTTC. Translating gives CASSSRTHPSNNEQFF. V usage is TRBV7-8 and J usage is TRBJ2-1; D is undetermined. The CDR3 runs 16 residues. V was clipped by 4 bases and J by 5 bases, with 18 bases between them. From germline, CDR1 is SGHVS and CDR2 FQNEAQ.

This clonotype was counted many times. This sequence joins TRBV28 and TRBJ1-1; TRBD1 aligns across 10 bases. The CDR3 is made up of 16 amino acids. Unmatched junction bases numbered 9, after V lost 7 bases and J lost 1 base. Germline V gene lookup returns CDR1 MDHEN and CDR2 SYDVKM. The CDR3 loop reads CASNGQGEGKNTEAFF. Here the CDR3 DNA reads TGTGCCAGCAATGGACAGGGGGAGGGGAAGAACACTGAAGCTTTCTTT.

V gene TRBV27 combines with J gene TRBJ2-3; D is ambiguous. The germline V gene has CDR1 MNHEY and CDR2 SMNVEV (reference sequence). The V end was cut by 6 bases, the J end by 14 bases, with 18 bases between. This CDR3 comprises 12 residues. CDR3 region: CASSPPGGSRYF. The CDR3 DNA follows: TGTGCCAGCAGCCCACCGGGTGGGTCCCGGTATTTT.